These 11 T cell receptor beta chains were sequenced from one sample in a study of vaccination effects on CD4 cells after COVID-19. Measured with immunoSEQ multiplex PCR; TCRdb has only the in-frame clones, and not every one. The table lists roughly 20,000 clones, approximately 70% of them singletons, with about a sixth in the top ten. Antigen-specific CD4+ T cells expanded by the ViraFEST assay with viral peptide pools were then sequenced. Around day 10 of culture, CD4+ T cells were separated out. Which antigens these TCRs recognize remains unknown. The sample here was CD4+ T cells from PBMCs cultured with HCoV-229E spike peptides, taken before COVID-19 vaccination. The receptors were sampled from a human donor who received a COVID-19 vaccine.

The chain uses TRBV4-2 and TRBJ2-7, with a possible D match to TRBD2 (5 bases). CDR1 is LGHNA and CDR2 is YNFKEQ in the germline V gene. V was cut by 1 base and J by 0 bases, with 10 bases left in between. This CDR3 region has 15 residues. The CDR3, as DNA: TGTGCCAGCAGCCAAGGAGCGGAAAGCTCCTACGAGCAGTACTTC. Translation: CASSQGAESSYEQYF.

A single count supports this clone. The V gene is TRBV19, the J gene TRBJ2-1; D gene ambiguous. CDR3 size: 14 residues. The ends were cut back, 7 bases at V and 7 bases at J, with 17 bases in the middle. Germline CDR1 LNHDA, CDR2 SQIVND (reference sequence). CDR3 bases: TGTGCCAGTAAGTTCCAAGATTCTCGAAATGAGCAGTTCTTC. Amino acid sequence: CASKFQDSRNEQFF.

Here the CDR3 reads CASSQDSGSGSYEQYF. Here the CDR3 DNA reads TGTGCCAGCAGCCAAGATAGCGGTAGCGGTAGCTACGAGCAGTACTTC. The rearrangement links TRBV3-1 (or the pseudogene TRBV3-2) to TRBJ2-7, with D tentatively TRBD2 (6 bases). This CDR3 has 16 residues. Between the trimmed V and J ends, which lost 0 bases and 3 bases, there was a span of 15 bases. Per germline, CDR1 LGHDT and CDR2 YNNKEL (reference sequence).

This clone was detected only once. The gene calls are TRBV7-9 and TRBJ2-5, with no clear D. The CDR3 sequence is 12 residues long. V was trimmed by 5 bases and J by 6 bases, leaving 10 bases between them. The V gene's germline CDR1 is SEHNR and CDR2 FQNEAQ (reference sequence). The CDR3 here is CASSNNLKTQYF. In DNA, the CDR3 is TGTGCCAGCAGCAACAATCTGAAGACCCAGTACTTC.

The genes are TRBV7-7 and TRBJ1-5; no clear D gene. V lost 1 base and J 5 bases, leaving 6 bases between the germline ends. CDR1 SSHAT and CDR2 FNYEAQ come from the germline V gene (reference sequence). The CDR3 extends over 13 amino acids. DNA for the CDR3: TGTGCCAGCAGCTTAGGTCCGGATCAGCCCCAGCATTTT. It encodes CASSLGPDQPQHF.

This rearrangement joins TRBV5-1 to TRBJ1-4, with TRBD1 as a possible D gene (6 bases). This CDR3 has 14 residues. CDR1 SGHRS and CDR2 YFSETQ come from the germline V gene. V lost 3 bases, J lost 8 bases, and 14 bases lay in between. The chain's CDR3 is CASSSGQGIEKLFF. The CDR3 DNA is TGCGCCAGCAGCTCCGGCCAGGGGATCGAAAAACTGTTTTTT.

The chain is built from TRBV6-5 and TRBJ2-3, with 8 bases matching TRBD2. Germline CDR1 MNHEY, CDR2 SVGAGI. The CDR3 is made up of 16 amino acids. V trimming: 0 bases; J trimming: 3 bases; junction bases outside the gene matches: 5. Here the CDR3 reads CASSYSSGRGTDTQYF. CDR3 coding DNA: TGTGCCAGCAGTTACTCGTCCGGGAGGGGGACAGATACGCAGTATTTT.

The V gene is TRBV6-2 or TRBV6-3, the J gene TRBJ1-5, with unresolved D. V was shortened by 6 bases and J by 7 bases, with 19 bases between the two germline ends. This CDR3 is 15 amino acids long. Germline CDR1 and CDR2: MNHEY and SVGEGT. The CDR3 DNA reads as TGTGCCAGCAGCCTGGAATTAAGCTCGAGGCAGCCCCAGCATTTT. Protein product: CASSLELSSRQPQHF.

J is TRBJ2-3 and V is TRBV2, with D unresolved. V lost 3 bases, J lost 4 bases, and 11 bases lay in between. The CDR3 runs to 14 residues. CDR1 SNHLY and CDR2 FYNNEI come from the germline V gene. The CDR3 DNA sequence: TGTGCCAGCAGTGAGGCCACTTTAGCAGATACGCAGTATTTT. It yields the protein CASSEATLADTQYF.

The V gene is TRBV7-2, the J gene TRBJ2-1; 7 bases line up with TRBD2. This CDR3 region has 15 residues. CDR1 and CDR2 from the germline V gene are SGHTA and FQGNSA. J lost 2 bases, V lost 4 bases, and 5 bases had no gene match. The CDR3 region is CASSSKRGPYNEQFF. The DNA for the CDR3 is TGTGCCAGCAGCTCTAAGCGGGGCCCCTACAATGAGCAGTTCTTC.

V is TRBV5-8 and J is TRBJ2-5; a possible D gene is TRBD2 (7 bases). This CDR3 comprises 15 residues. CDR1 and CDR2 (germline): SGHTS, YDEGEE. V lost 1 base to trimming and J lost 3 bases, with 13 bases between them. The CDR3 is CASSLMKGGKETQYF. The CDR3 nucleotides read TGTGCCAGCAGCTTGATGAAGGGGGGGAAAGAGACCCAGTACTTC.